This passage covers 32 T cell receptor beta chains from one sample sequenced in a study of blood T cell repertoires in COVID-19. Only in-frame clones appear in the TCRdb table, and some are missing; sequencing was by immunoSEQ multiplex PCR. Among a few hundred thousand clones listed, around 88% were seen once. The sample consisted of peripheral blood. Receptors originate from a woman aged 45-65 years with COVID-19, enrolled during active disease.

This chain links TRBV30 with TRBJ2-7, with 7 positions matching TRBD1. The CDR3 extends over 12 amino acids. After removal of 3 bases from V and 4 bases from J, the junction contained 3 bases not matched to a gene. CDR1 is GTSNPN, CDR2 SVGIG, per germline (reference sequence). CDR3 bases: TGTGCCTGGAGGGGGGACAGTTACGAGCAGTACTTC. It translates to CAWRGDSYEQYF. The whole variable domain, filled in from reference TRBV30 and TRBJ2-7, reads SQTIHQWPATLVQPVGSPLSLECTVEGTSNPNLYWYRQAAGRGLQLLFYSVGIGQISSEVPQNLSASRPQDRQFILSSKKLLLSDSGFYLCAWRGDSYEQYFGPGTRLTVT.

This clone was recorded only once. This chain connects TRBV6-6 to TRBJ1-2; D is unclear. Trimming left V 7 bases short and J 8 bases short, with 11 bases between. CDR3 length equals 11 residues. CDR1 and CDR2 (germline): MNHNY, SVGAGI (reference sequence). Here the CDR3 DNA reads TGTGCCAGCAAAGGAGGGTTCGGCTACACCTTC. Amino acid sequence: CASKGGFGYTF.

This clone occurred a few times. The J gene is TRBJ2-6, the V gene TRBV20-1; D is unresolved. CDR3 size: 11 residues. Germline V CDR1 and CDR2: DFQATT, SNEGSKA (reference sequence). V lost 0 bases and J 10 bases, leaving 4 bases between the germline ends. The CDR3 here is CSARDRNVLTF. DNA of the CDR3: TGCAGTGCTAGAGATAGAAACGTCCTGACTTTC.

This clone was seen only a few times. This rearrangement joins TRBV2 to TRBJ1-6, with D perhaps matching TRBD1 (6 bases). This CDR3 is 14 amino acids long. V shed 2 bases and J shed 4 bases, with 6 bases lying between them. CDR1 SNHLY and CDR2 FYNNEI come from the germline V gene. The CDR3 DNA is TGTGCCAGCAGTGAACAGGGGTATAATTCACCCCTCCACTTT. It is translated as CASSEQGYNSPLHF.

V gene TRBV6-5 combines with J gene TRBJ2-7, with D maybe TRBD1 (6 bases). The germline V and J ends were trimmed by 6 bases and 2 bases, with 17 bases remaining between them. There are 15 residues in the CDR3. Germline values: CDR1 MNHEY, CDR2 SVGAGI. The CDR3 DNA reads as TGTGCCAGCAGAAAGGGGGAAGGTCCTACCTACGAGCAGTACTTC. This codes for CASRKGEGPTYEQYF.

The CDR3 DNA reads as TGTGCCAGTAGTATAGACCCAGCGGACTACGAGCAGTACTTC. Protein product: CASSIDPADYEQYF. The chain is built from TRBV19 and TRBJ2-7, with D perhaps TRBD2 (5 bases). Germline loops: CDR1 LNHDA, CDR2 SQIVND (reference sequence). CDR3 size: 14 residues. V lost 0 bases and J lost 3, with 9 bases in between.

The chain combines TRBV11-2 with TRBJ1-1; D call uncertain. The CDR3 is 12 amino acids. Germline assignment: CDR1 SGHAT and CDR2 FQNNGV. V lost 1 base to trimming and J lost 5 bases, with 5 bases between them. CDR3 sequence: CASSLVSTEAFF. The DNA of the CDR3 is TGTGCCAGCAGCTTAGTGTCGACTGAAGCTTTCTTT.

The rearrangement joins TRBV4-1 to TRBJ1-1; D call uncertain. Trimming stripped 6 bases from V and 5 bases from J, with 10 bases between. The length of the CDR3 is 12 residues. In germline, CDR1 is MGHRA, CDR2 YSYEKL. The CDR3 DNA is TGCGCCAGCAGGGGCGAAGGAACTGAAGCTTTCTTT. It is translated as CASRGEGTEAFF.

This chain uses TRBV6-1 with TRBJ1-4; D is possibly TRBD1 (6 bases). V was cut by 7 bases and J by 5 bases, with 17 bases left in between. Germline loops: CDR1 MNHNS, CDR2 SASEGT. CDR3 length: 15 amino acids. The CDR3 DNA sequence: TGTGCCAGCAATTCGGAGGGGGGGCGCAATGAAAAACTGTTTTTT. Amino acid sequence: CASNSEGGRNEKLFF.

V and J are TRBV27 and TRBJ1-1; D gene uncertain. This CDR3 is 14 amino acids long. V lost 8 bases and J 0 bases, leaving 13 bases between the germline ends. Germline V gene lookup returns CDR1 MNHEY and CDR2 SMNVEV (reference sequence). The CDR3: CASRAGTMNTEAFF. The DNA for the CDR3 is TGTGCCAGCCGCGCAGGAACCATGAACACTGAAGCTTTCTTT.

The chain is built from TRBV7-9 and TRBJ1-4, with 9 bases lining up with TRBD1. The CDR3 totals 14 residues. CDR1 is SEHNR, CDR2 FQNEAQ, per germline (reference sequence). With V trimmed by 5 bases and J by 5 bases, 3 bases remained unmatched. The CDR3 region has the DNA TGTGCCAGCAGCACAGGGGGCGCGAATGAAAAACTGTTTTTT. The encoded protein is CASSTGGANEKLFF.

The V call is TRBV30, the J call TRBJ1-2; D may be TRBD1 (5 bases). The CDR3 totals 14 residues. Deletions cut 0 bases from V and 4 bases from J, with 12 bases between. CDR1 is GTSNPN, CDR2 SVGIG, per germline (reference sequence). CDR3 nucleotides: TGTGCCTGGAGTGTCATGTCGGGGGTCTATGGCTACACCTTC. It specifies CAWSVMSGVYGYTF.

The chain employs TRBV21-1 and TRBJ1-3. TRBV21-1 is a listed pseudogene. This CDR3 is built from 18 residues. DNA of the CDR3: TGTGCCGCGGGTAAGGCCCCCGGCAGTCCCTTCTCTGGAAACACCATATATTTT. Its translation is CAAGKAPGSPFSGNTIYF.

The chain is built from TRBV6-5 and TRBJ2-1; 8 bases are a match to TRBD2. Germline CDR1 is MNHEY and CDR2 is SVGAGI. This CDR3 comprises 13 residues. V gave up 4 bases and J gave up 5 bases; unmatched junction bases: 1. The CDR3 reads CASSWTSNNEQFF. The CDR3 DNA reads TGTGCCAGCAGTTGGACTAGCAACAATGAGCAGTTCTTC.

The sample holds one count of this clone. The gene calls are TRBV28 and TRBJ2-3; 11 bases line up with TRBD2. The CDR3 sequence is 16 residues long. With V trimmed by 3 bases and J by 11 bases, 13 bases remained unmatched. Germline-derived CDR1 and CDR2 are MDHEN and SYDVKM. The CDR3 DNA is TGTGCCAGCAGTTTCCCTAGCGGGGGGCAGGCGGGGAGGCAGTATTTT. Its translation: CASSFPSGGQAGRQYF.

This chain links TRBV11-3 with TRBJ1-6; 8 bases line up with TRBD1. V dropped 1 base and J dropped 3; count of bases not matched to a gene: 8. CDR3 length: 18 amino acids. Looked up from germline, CDR1 is SGHNT and CDR2 is YENEEA. CDR3 nucleotide sequence: TGTGCCAGCAGCTTAGTAGGGGGACAGGCCGTCTATAATTCACCCCTCCACTTT. It yields the protein CASSLVGGQAVYNSPLHF.

The V gene is TRBV18, the J gene TRBJ2-5; TRBD1 agrees at 7 bases. The CDR3 runs to 15 residues. In germline, CDR1 is KGHSH, CDR2 LQKENI. The J segment lost 2 bases and the V segment lost 3 bases, leaving 6 bases of the junction unmatched. The CDR3 DNA follows: TGTGCCAGCTCACCCAGTGGACAGGTACAAGAGACCCAGTACTTC. It codes for CASSPSGQVQETQYF.

The chain is built from TRBV5-4 and TRBJ1-2; 8 bases line up with TRBD1. CDR1 is SGHNT and CDR2 is YYREEE in the germline V gene (reference sequence). The CDR3 sequence is 14 residues long. Germline trimming cut 2 bases from V and 3 bases from J; bases unmatched to any gene: 3. The CDR3 DNA sequence: TGTGCCAGCAGCTTAGACAGGGGATACTATGGCTACACCTTC. Translated, it gives CASSLDRGYYGYTF.

The CDR3 bases are TGTGCCAGCAGTTCGGACAGGGCACATAATGAAAAACTGTTTTTT. Encoded protein: CASSSDRAHNEKLFF. V usage is TRBV6-5 and J usage is TRBJ1-4; TRBD1 matches at 8 bases. J was trimmed by 4 bases and V by 4 bases; bases with no gene match: 5. This CDR3 region has 15 residues. Germline loops: CDR1 MNHEY, CDR2 SVGAGI.

The rearrangement joins TRBV19 to TRBJ1-1; TRBD1 matches at 7 bases. The germline CDR1 and CDR2 sequences are LNHDA and SQIVND (reference sequence). CDR3 size: 14 residues. The trim removed 10 bases at V and 2 bases at J, leaving 10 bases unmatched. The CDR3 loop reads CATGPQGFNTEAFF. CDR3 in DNA: TGTGCCACCGGACCACAGGGGTTTAACACTGAAGCTTTCTTT.

V and J are TRBV13 and TRBJ1-5; TRBD1 matches 10 bases. Trimming at V came to 4 bases and at J to 5 bases, leaving 11 bases not matched to a gene. The CDR3 is 17 amino acids. Germline V gives CDR1 PRHDT, CDR2 FYEKMQ (reference sequence). CDR3 DNA: TGTGCCAGCAGCTCCTCCGGGACAGGGGCCACCCATCAGCCCCAGCATTTT. It codes for CASSSSGTGATHQPQHF.

The chain recombines TRBV3-1 (or the pseudogene TRBV3-2) with TRBJ2-7, with D possibly matching TRBD1 (6 bases). There are 16 residues in the CDR3. Germline CDR1 and CDR2: LGHDT and YNNKEL (reference sequence). Trimming stripped 4 bases from V and 3 bases from J, with 19 bases between. The CDR3 DNA sequence: TGTGCCAGCAGCCCCCCGCTACGGGACATTCTCTACGAGCAGTACTTC. As protein: CASSPPLRDILYEQYF.

CDR3 in DNA: TGCAGCGTCGGACAGAGGGACAATGAGCAGTTCTTC. Amino acids: CSVGQRDNEQFF. The J gene is TRBJ2-1, the V gene TRBV29-1; D possibly corresponds to TRBD1 (6 bases). This CDR3 has 12 amino acids. Germline values: CDR1 SQVTM, CDR2 ANQGSEA. Trimming left V 6 bases short and J 5 bases short, with 11 bases between.

The rearrangement uses TRBV27 and TRBJ2-1; D gene uncertain. The V end was cut by 5 bases, the J end by 10 bases, with 12 bases between. The CDR3 runs 12 residues. Germline V lookup: CDR1 MNHEY, CDR2 SMNVEV (reference sequence). The CDR3 here is CASSPQKPEQFF. The DNA of the CDR3 is TGTGCCAGCAGTCCTCAAAAGCCAGAGCAGTTCTTC.

The gene calls are TRBV19 and TRBJ1-2; 8 bases line up with TRBD1. The CDR3 has 14 amino acids. The germline CDR1 and CDR2 sequences are LNHDA and SQIVND (reference sequence). V trimming: 6 bases; J trimming: 4 bases; junction bases outside the gene matches: 7. This CDR3 is CASSRPGGGYGYTF. The CDR3, as DNA: TGTGCCAGTAGCCGCCCAGGGGGCGGCTATGGCTACACCTTC.

J is TRBJ2-7 and V is TRBV3-1 (or the pseudogene TRBV3-2); 7 bases agree with TRBD1. This CDR3 contains 14 residues. Per the germline V gene, CDR1 is LGHDT and CDR2 is YNNKEL (reference sequence). The V gene end was trimmed by 2 bases and the J gene end by 7 bases; junction bases not matched to a gene: 8. This CDR3 reads CASSQTDRASEQYF. As DNA, the CDR3 is TGTGCCAGCAGCCAAACCGACAGGGCTAGTGAGCAGTACTTC.

This chain links TRBV30 with TRBJ1-2; 8 bases map to TRBD1. The ends lost 3 bases at V and 7 bases at J; junction bases unmatched: 13. The CDR3 is 15 amino acids. In germline, CDR1 is GTSNPN, CDR2 SVGIG (reference sequence). The CDR3 here is CAWRYPSSGGSGYTF. The CDR3 DNA sequence: TGTGCCTGGAGGTACCCCTCCTCAGGGGGCTCTGGCTACACCTTC.

Turning to this clone: A junction boundary mismatches the germline segment, possibly from a read error. The V and J genes are TRBV2 and TRBJ1-1; TRBD1 matches at 8 bases. CDR3 length equals 16 residues. Germline V CDR1 and CDR2: SNHLY, FYNNEI. In DNA form, the CDR3 reads TGTGCCAGCAGTGAAGCCGGCAGGGGGCTTGAGAGCAGGAGGCTCTTT. Amino acids: CASSEAGRGLESRRLF.

The chain combines TRBV2 with TRBJ1-2; TRBD1 agrees at 9 bases. Germline CDR1 is SNHLY and CDR2 is FYNNEI. J lost 2 bases, V lost 6 bases, and 10 bases had no gene match. The CDR3 contains 16 residues. CDR3 protein: CASSPRTGEGNYGYTF. For the CDR3, the DNA is TGTGCCAGCAGCCCTAGGACAGGGGAAGGGAACTATGGCTACACCTTC. Complete variable domain (other parts from reference TRBV2 and TRBJ1-2): EPEVTQTPSHQVTQMGQEVILRCVPISNHLYFYWYRQILGQKVEFLVSFYNNEISEKSEIFDDQFSVERPDGSNFTLKIRSTKLEDSAMYFCASSPRTGEGNYGYTFGSGTRLTVV.

V gene TRBV5-4 combines with J gene TRBJ1-1; D possibly corresponds to TRBD1 (5 bases). Per the germline V gene, CDR1 is SGHNT and CDR2 is YYREEE (reference sequence). This CDR3 spans 16 amino acids. V lost 0 bases and J 3 bases, leaving 15 bases between the germline ends. As DNA, the CDR3 is TGTGCCAGCAGCTTGGGGGGCAGGGTAGATGACACTGAAGCTTTCTTT. Amino acids: CASSLGGRVDDTEAFF. Full variable domain (remainder filled in from reference TRBV5-4 and TRBJ1-1): ETGVTQSPTHLIKTRGQQVTLRCSSQSGHNTVSWYQQALGQGPQFIFQYYREEENGRGNFPPRFSGLQFPNYSSELNVNALELDDSALYLCASSLGGRVDDTEAFFGQGTRLTVV.

The chain is built from TRBV4-2 and TRBJ1-6, with D possibly matching TRBD1 (5 bases). Germline CDR1 is LGHNA and CDR2 is YNFKEQ. V lost 4 bases, J lost 8 bases, and 12 bases lay in between. This CDR3 contains 14 residues. The DNA of the CDR3 is TGTGCCAGCAGCCCTAGACAGTCAGATTCACCCCTCCACTTT. This codes for CASSPRQSDSPLHF.

The V call is TRBV20-1, the J call TRBJ1-2, with unresolved D. V dropped 3 bases and J dropped 4 bases, with 15 bases sitting between them. The CDR3 runs to 14 residues. Looked up from germline, CDR1 is DFQATT and CDR2 is SNEGSKA (reference sequence). For the CDR3, the DNA is TGCAGTGCTAGTCTCCCTTCCCTCCCCTATGGCTACACCTTC. Translation gives CSASLPSLPYGYTF.